The clone carrying this TCR beta chain has more than one count but fewer than ten. This record belongs to a study of patients and donors after allogeneic stem cell transplantation. MiXCR, run by TCRdb on the RT-PCR reads, gives a single entry per CDR3 protein. Of some 2,500 distinct CDR3 sequences detected, more than 6% appear once; the ten largest clones hold less than 30%. This CDR3 is 16 amino acids long. The germline gives CDR1 MNHEY, CDR2 SVGAGI. V was clipped by 5 bases and J by 0 bases; unmatched bases: 5. The sample comprised blood, either unsorted or a sorted T cell fraction (not recorded which). V and J are TRBV6-5 and TRBJ2-1; TRBD2 matches 9 bases. The receptor comes from a human donor who was either an allogeneic HSCT recipient or a stem cell or donor lymphocyte infusion donor (not recorded which). It is not recorded whose cells these are; they may come from a transplant donor. The DNA for the CDR3 is TGTGCCAGCAGTCGTAGCGGGAGTACCTCCTACAATGAGCAGTTCTTC. It yields the protein CASSRSGSTSYNEQFF.